The 27 T cell receptor beta chains presented below share a single source sample, sequenced in a study of T cell changes during pregnancy in multiple sclerosis. The repertoire was sequenced with immunoSEQ multiplex PCR; TCRdb's copy has only in-frame clones and lacks some. The sample includes approximately 30,000 clones, around 90% of them seen just once. Specimen: CD8+ T cells from peripheral blood mononuclear cells, collected in the first trimester of pregnancy. These receptors came from a female donor with multiple sclerosis, enrolled in a pregnancy study.

The chain recombines TRBV11-2 with TRBJ2-7; D gene unclear. Germline V lookup: CDR1 SGHAT, CDR2 FQNNGV. This CDR3 is 15 amino acids long. The V end lost 0 bases, the J end lost 1 base, and 10 bases lay between the germline ends. Here the CDR3 reads CASSLERDTSYEQYF. The CDR3 DNA is TGTGCCAGCAGCTTAGAGCGAGACACATCCTACGAGCAGTACTTC.

V is TRBV28 and J is TRBJ1-2; 7 bases align to TRBD1. The V segment lost 6 bases and the J segment 4 bases; nucleotides outside the gene matches: 11. CDR1 and CDR2 from the germline V gene are MDHEN and SYDVKM. CDR3 length: 15 amino acids. DNA of the CDR3: TGTGCCAGCAGGGTCGAGGACAGGCTTGGCTATGGCTACACCTTC. As protein: CASRVEDRLGYGYTF.

The gene calls are TRBV19 and TRBJ1-5, with TRBD1 matching over 8 bases. V dropped 2 bases and J dropped 1; count of bases not matched to a gene: 1. The CDR3 has 15 residues. The germline CDR1 and CDR2 sequences are LNHDA and SQIVND (reference sequence). CDR3 coding DNA: TGTGCCAGTAGTATAAGGGACAGGAGCAATCAGCCCCAGCATTTT. It encodes CASSIRDRSNQPQHF.

The V call is TRBV6-5, the J call TRBJ2-5; tentatively, D is TRBD1 (5 bases). The ends were cut back, 7 bases at V and 4 bases at J, with 13 bases in the middle. There are 13 residues in the CDR3. The germline gives CDR1 MNHEY, CDR2 SVGAGI. This chain's CDR3 is CASNQGIGETQYF. Here the CDR3 DNA reads TGTGCCAGCAATCAGGGTATTGGAGAGACCCAGTACTTC.

This chain uses TRBV7-8 with TRBJ2-7; TRBD2 matches 14 bases. Germline trimming cut 4 bases from V and 0 bases from J; bases unmatched to any gene: 5. This CDR3 region has 17 residues. The germline CDR1 and CDR2 sequences are SGHVS and FQNEAQ. The CDR3 DNA reads TGTGCCAGCAGCTCGGGACTAGCGGGAGCTCTCTCCTACGAGCAGTACTTC. Amino acid sequence: CASSSGLAGALSYEQYF.

The V gene is TRBV7-8, the J gene TRBJ2-2; 9 positions match TRBD2. CDR1 and CDR2 (germline): SGHVS, FQNEAQ. With V trimmed by 4 bases and J by 1 base, 1 base remained unmatched. The CDR3 totals 15 residues. CDR3 nucleotide sequence: TGTGCCAGCAGCTCGACTAGCGGGAACACCGGGGAGCTGTTTTTT. Amino acids: CASSSTSGNTGELFF.

This rearrangement joins TRBV7-9 to TRBJ2-7; D is unclear. This CDR3 contains 13 residues. V lost 4 bases and J 3 bases, leaving 10 bases between the germline ends. The germline V gene has CDR1 SEHNR and CDR2 FQNEAQ (reference sequence). The CDR3 DNA follows: TGTGCCAGCAGCTGGGCACACGGCTACGAGCAGTACTTC. Residues: CASSWAHGYEQYF.

This chain uses TRBV10-3 with TRBJ1-3; a weak D match, TRBD1 (5 bases). Between the trimmed V and J ends, which lost 8 bases and 0 bases, there was a span of 14 bases. Germline V gene data show CDR1 as ENHRY and CDR2 as SYGVKD. The CDR3 runs 15 residues. The CDR3 region has the DNA TGTGCCATCTCGGGGGTGGCCTACTCTGGAAACACCATATATTTT. This gives the protein CAISGVAYSGNTIYF.

The gene calls are TRBV4-3 and TRBJ1-3, with D uncertain. The V gene lost 0 bases and the J gene lost 6 bases, with 15 bases spanning the gap. This CDR3 is built from 16 residues. Germline V lookup: CDR1 LGHNA, CDR2 YSLEER. The CDR3 spells CASSQDLTRGLNTIYF. Written as DNA, the CDR3 is TGCGCCAGCAGCCAAGATCTGACCCGGGGTTTAAACACCATATATTTT.

This sequence joins TRBV6-6 and TRBJ2-7; D might be TRBD2 (6 bases). Germline V lookup: CDR1 MNHNY, CDR2 SVGAGI (reference sequence). V was shortened by 10 bases and J by 7 bases, with 17 bases between the two germline ends. This CDR3 spans 12 amino acids. This CDR3 is CATLTGEDEQYF. Here the CDR3 DNA reads TGTGCCACTCTTACGGGAGAGGATGAGCAGTACTTC.

The CDR3 DNA is TGCGCCAGCAGCCAAGATGTAGGGGGCTTTTACTACGAGCAGTACTTC. Protein: CASSQDVGGFYYEQYF. The rearrangement joins TRBV4-1 to TRBJ2-7; TRBD1 matches at 7 bases. The germline gives CDR1 MGHRA, CDR2 YSYEKL. V trimming: 0 bases; J trimming: 3 bases; junction bases outside the gene matches: 8. This CDR3 comprises 16 residues.

This clone was recorded once. This chain links TRBV6-5 with TRBJ2-7, with TRBD2 identical over 7 bases. CDR3 length: 14 amino acids. V was clipped by 6 bases and J by 3 bases; unmatched bases: 8. Germline V gives CDR1 MNHEY, CDR2 SVGAGI. The CDR3 bases are TGTGCCAGCAGAATAGCGGGTGAAAGCTACGAGCAGTACTTC. This sequence encodes CASRIAGESYEQYF.

The J gene is TRBJ1-2, the V gene TRBV4-1; D might be TRBD1 (6 bases). The CDR3 totals 14 residues. Looked up from germline, CDR1 is MGHRA and CDR2 is YSYEKL. V was pared by 0 bases and J by 7 bases, with 12 bases between. Written as DNA, the CDR3 is TGCGCCAGCAGCCAAGAAGCAGGGGCCTCTGGCTACACCTTC. It specifies CASSQEAGASGYTF.

CDR3: CASSLEAGGRLEETQYF. Written as DNA, the CDR3 is TGTGCCAGCAGTTTAGAGGCGGGAGGCCGCCTGGAGGAGACCCAGTACTTC. J is TRBJ2-5 and V is TRBV28; 8 bases fit TRBD2. Germline V gene lookup returns CDR1 MDHEN and CDR2 SYDVKM. The CDR3 runs to 17 residues. The ends lost 2 bases at V and 5 bases at J; junction bases unmatched: 13.

The chain employs TRBV5-6 and TRBJ2-1; D may be TRBD1 (5 bases). Looked up from germline, CDR1 is SGHDT and CDR2 is YYEEEE. The ends were cut back, 1 base at V and 7 bases at J, with 18 bases in the middle. CDR3 length: 16 amino acids. The CDR3 DNA reads as TGTGCCAGCAGCTTGAGACAGCTCCTGATTGGGAATGAGCAGTTCTTC. Protein sequence: CASSLRQLLIGNEQFF.

The CDR3 reads CASSSSRFTEAFF. CDR3 DNA sequence: TGTGCCAGCAGTTCTTCTCGGTTCACTGAAGCTTTCTTT. The chain links TRBV27 to TRBJ1-1; D is undetermined. The germline V and J ends were trimmed by 4 bases and 4 bases, with 10 bases remaining between them. CDR3 length: 13 residues. Germline CDR1 is MNHEY and CDR2 is SMNVEV (reference sequence).

V is TRBV6-4 and J is TRBJ2-3, with D perhaps matching TRBD2 (6 bases). Germline V gene lookup returns CDR1 MRHNA and CDR2 SNTAGT. Trimming pared 3 bases from V and 10 bases from J, leaving 17 bases between. This CDR3 has 14 amino acids. DNA for the CDR3: TGTGCCAGCAGTGAGTCTAGCGACGGGACGGCGCAGTATTTT. This gives the protein CASSESSDGTAQYF.

This chain links TRBV7-9 with TRBJ2-5, with 7 bases aligning to TRBD1. This CDR3 comprises 14 residues. Germline CDR1 reads SEHNR; CDR2 reads FQNEAQ (reference sequence). Losses at the gene ends were 10 bases for V and 0 bases for J; bases not matched to a gene: 8. This CDR3 is CATQDRSNQETQYF. The CDR3 DNA follows: TGTGCCACCCAGGACAGGTCCAACCAAGAGACCCAGTACTTC.

The table lists this clone with a few counts. The V call is TRBV23-1, the J call TRBJ1-1; D is possibly TRBD1 (6 bases). Being an ORF, TRBV23-1 has a function that is uncertain. The CDR3 runs 18 residues. The V end lost 0 bases, the J end lost 1 base, and 18 bases lay between the germline ends. The CDR3 region is CASSQSPQGRVRNTEAFF. CDR3 nucleotides: TGCGCCAGCAGTCAATCCCCCCAGGGGAGGGTTAGGAACACTGAAGCTTTCTTT.

The V and J genes are TRBV6-6 and TRBJ2-5; the D is unclear. Looked up from germline, CDR1 is MNHNY and CDR2 is SVGAGI (reference sequence). The ends were cut back, 2 bases at V and 2 bases at J, with 6 bases in the middle. The CDR3 consists of 13 residues. The CDR3 reads CASSYPKQETQYF. In DNA, the CDR3 is TGTGCCAGCAGTTACCCCAAACAAGAGACCCAGTACTTC.

The V call is TRBV19, the J call TRBJ2-1, with TRBD2 matching 7 bases. The length of the CDR3 is 16 residues. The junction had 12 bases not matched to a gene; V was cut back by 5 bases and J by 5 bases. The germline V gene has CDR1 LNHDA and CDR2 SQIVND (reference sequence). CDR3 protein: CASSEYRDYPHNEQFF. CDR3 DNA sequence: TGTGCCAGTAGTGAATACCGGGACTATCCCCACAATGAGCAGTTCTTC.

The V and J genes are TRBV7-2 and TRBJ2-7, with 10 bases identical to TRBD2. The J segment lost 1 base and the V segment lost 5 bases, leaving 14 bases of the junction unmatched. Germline V CDR1 and CDR2: SGHTA, FQGNSA. This CDR3 region has 18 residues. CDR3 bases: TGTGCCAGCAGCCTATTGCCGGGAAGCGGGGGGGAGTCCTACGAGCAGTACTTC. It is translated as CASSLLPGSGGESYEQYF.

The chain has TRBV28 and TRBJ2-2; D is possibly TRBD1 (6 bases). Per germline, CDR1 MDHEN and CDR2 SYDVKM. Trimming removed 6 bases at V and 0 bases at J, with 14 bases between. The CDR3 extends over 16 amino acids. The CDR3 sequence: CASRETGFANTGELFF. In DNA, the CDR3 is TGTGCCAGCAGAGAGACAGGCTTTGCGAACACCGGGGAGCTGTTTTTT.

This clone was counted a single time. The rearrangement links TRBV19 to TRBJ2-7, with a weak D call TRBD1 (5 bases). The germline gives CDR1 LNHDA, CDR2 SQIVND (reference sequence). Between the trimmed V and J ends, which lost 3 bases and 0 bases, there was a span of 12 bases. The CDR3 consists of 15 residues. The CDR3 sequence is CASSMATGPSYEQYF. CDR3 DNA: TGTGCCAGTAGTATGGCCACAGGCCCCTCCTACGAGCAGTACTTC.

This sequence joins TRBV29-1 and TRBJ1-1; 9 bases align to TRBD1. The V gene's germline CDR1 is SQVTM and CDR2 ANQGSEA. The V gene end was trimmed by 8 bases and the J gene end by 0 bases; junction bases not matched to a gene: 7. The CDR3 covers 14 residues. CDR3 nucleotide sequence: TGCAGCTCAACCGGACAGGGGATGAACACTGAAGCTTTCTTT. Its translation: CSSTGQGMNTEAFF.

The sample holds a few counts of this clone. This chain connects TRBV27 to TRBJ1-1; D unresolved. The CDR3 contains 11 residues. The V gene's germline CDR1 is MNHEY and CDR2 SMNVEV (reference sequence). Trimming took off 7 bases at V and 6 bases at J, with 9 bases between the two ends. The CDR3 sequence is CASKTGAEAFF. The CDR3 region has the DNA TGTGCCAGCAAGACCGGGGCTGAAGCTTTCTTT.

The chain is built from TRBV10-2 and TRBJ2-3; 10 bases line up with TRBD1. V gave up 5 bases and J gave up 4 bases; unmatched junction bases: 3. This CDR3 comprises 14 residues. Germline values: CDR1 WSHSY, CDR2 SAAADI. The CDR3 DNA is TGCGCCAGCAGTTGGGACAGGGGCCCAGATACGCAGTATTTT. Translated: CASSWDRGPDTQYF.